The rows below give T cell receptor beta chains drawn from one sample of a study of radiation and T cells in renal cell carcinoma. Sequenced by immunoSEQ multiplex PCR; TCRdb stores in-frame clones only, minus some. The sample holds 60,000 to 80,000 clones, roughly 87% seen once. The sample consisted of blood, taken from a patient whose treatment included radiotherapy and nephrectomy. The source is a man aged 60 to 75 with renal cell carcinoma. CDR3s include the opening cysteine and the closing phenylalanine or tryptophan. A D gene is named only where the DNA matches it firmly. Size is stated for part of the rows, as once, few or many counts, or as a class when the clone is expanded.

TRBV11-3	NA	NA	TRBJ2-2	TGTGCCAGCAGCTTAGATCCCACCCGACAGTCTACCGGGGAGCTGTTTTTT	CASSLDPTRQSTGELFF
TRBV5-1	NA	TRBD2	TRBJ2-7	TGCGCCAGCGACTCCGGACTAGCGGGAGGGAGGGAGCAGTACTTC	CASDSGLAGGREQYF
TRBV5-1	few	TRBD2	TRBJ2-3	TGCGCCAGCAGGAAGACTAGCGGCCACACAGATACGCAGTATTTT	CASRKTSGHTDTQYF
TRBV10-1	NA	TRBD2	TRBJ2-1	TGCGCCAGCAGTGAGCCCGGACTAGCGGGAGGAGGGAATGAGCAGTTCTTC	CASSEPGLAGGGNEQFF
TRBV7-2	NA	TRBD1	TRBJ2-7	TGTGCCAGCAGCCAGGGGACAGGCATTCCCTACGAGCAGTACTTC	CASSQGTGIPYEQYF
TRBV5-1	NA	TRBD1	TRBJ1-2	TGCGCCAGCAGCGCCGGACAGGGGGCCGAAATGGGCGGCTACACCTTC	CASSAGQGAEMGGYTF
TRBV11-2	NA	NA	TRBJ2-5	TGTGCCAGCAGCTTCAGCCAAGAGACCCAGTACTTC	CASSFSQETQYF
TRBV7-2	NA	NA	TRBJ2-1	TGTGCCAGCAGCTTAGGAATCCACAATGAGCAGTTCTTC	CASSLGIHNEQFF
TRBV11-2	NA	NA	TRBJ2-7	TGTGCCAGCAGCTTAGGGGTAGGGCCAGTAGAGCAGTACTTC	CASSLGVGPVEQYF
TRBV27	once	NA	TRBJ2-1	TGTGCCAGCAGTTCCGGGACTCGTTCCTACAATGAGCAGTTCTTC	CASSSGTRSYNEQFF
TRBV7-9	NA	NA	TRBJ2-1	TGTGCCAGCAGCCGCGGGGGCAACAATGAGCAGTTCTTC	CASSRGGNNEQFF
TRBV7-8	NA	TRBD1	TRBJ2-3	TGTGCCAGCAGCACAACAGGGGGCCGGACAGATACGCAGTATTTT	CASSTTGGRTDTQYF
TRBV5-1	NA	NA	TRBJ2-7	TGCGCCAGCAGCTTGAATGTGGGAGTGTCCTACGAGCAGTACTTC	CASSLNVGVSYEQYF
TRBV20-1	NA	NA	TRBJ2-1	TGCAGTGCTCGGACTGCGACTGAGCAGTTCTTC	CSARTATEQFF
TRBV5-6	NA	TRBD1	TRBJ1-5	TGTGCCAGCAGCTTAGGACAGGGACGACAGCCCCAGCATTTT	CASSLGQGRQPQHF
TRBV11-2	NA	NA	TRBJ1-1	TGTGCCAGCAGCTTAGGAGGGCGGGCAGGGGCTTCGGGCACTGAAGCTTTCTTT	CASSLGGRAGASGTEAFF
TRBV5-1	NA	TRBD2	TRBJ2-5	TGCGCCAGCAGCTTGGACGGGACTAGGGGGGAGACCCAGTACTTC	CASSLDGTRGETQYF
TRBV29-1	few	NA	TRBJ1-5	TGCAGCGTTGTTCCTGGGCGCGATCAGCCCCAGCATTTT	CSVVPGRDQPQHF
TRBV6-1	NA	NA	TRBJ2-3	TGTGCCTGCTCGCGGGGCGTGGGAGATACGCAGTATTTT	CACSRGVGDTQYF
TRBV6-1	NA	TRBD2	TRBJ2-3	TGTGCCAGCCGTCTAGCGGGAGACACAGATACGCAGTATTTT	CASRLAGDTDTQYF
TRBV11-2	NA	NA	TRBJ2-7	TGTGCCAGCAGCTCTGCGGGTTACGAGCAGTACTTC	CASSSAGYEQYF
TRBV4-3	few	NA	TRBJ2-7	TGCGCCAGCAGCCAAGATGTTATGAGCTACGAGCAGTACTTC	CASSQDVMSYEQYF
TRBV6-1	NA	TRBD2	TRBJ2-7	TGTGCCAGCACCGGGACTAGCGTTTCCTACGAGCAGTACTTC	CASTGTSVSYEQYF
TRBV27	NA	TRBD1	TRBJ1-2	TGTGCCAGCAGACCGGACAGGGCTCGAGGCTACACCTTC	CASRPDRARGYTF
TRBV18	NA	NA	TRBJ2-3	TGTGCCAGCTCACCACCACAGGGTATCCATACGCAGTATTTT	CASSPPQGIHTQYF
TRBV27	NA	TRBD2	TRBJ2-5	TGTGCCAGCAGTTCCCTTGGGACTAGCGGGATGGAGACCCAGTACTTC	CASSSLGTSGMETQYF
TRBV9	NA	TRBD1	TRBJ2-7	TGTGCCAGCAGCGTGGGACAGAGCTCCTACGAGCAGTACTTC	CASSVGQSSYEQYF
TRBV5-4	NA	NA	TRBJ2-1	TGTGCCAGCAGCTTGGTTTTGGGTCCACCCCTGGTTAGTCACAATGAGCAGTTCTTC	CASSLVLGPPLVSHNEQFF
TRBV18	NA	TRBD1	TRBJ1-1	TGTGCCAGCTCACCAGACCAGGGGGCGAGAGCTTTCTTT	CASSPDQGARAFF
TRBV4-2	NA	NA	TRBJ1-1	TGTGCCAGCAGCCAAGATCGCGGTACTGAAGCTTTCTTT	CASSQDRGTEAFF
TRBV5-1	NA	NA	TRBJ2-2	TGCGCCAGCAGCTTGGAGGGAACAGGGGGGGAGCTGTTTTTT	CASSLEGTGGELFF
TRBV6-5	NA	TRBD1	TRBJ2-1	TGTGCCAGCAGTCCGATACAGGGGCACAATGAGCAGTTCTTC	CASSPIQGHNEQFF
TRBV28	NA	NA	TRBJ2-4	TGTGCCAGCAGTTTAGTGGGCTCCCCTTCCAAAAACATTCAGTACTTC	CASSLVGSPSKNIQYF
TRBV5-1	NA	NA	TRBJ2-1	TGCGCCAGCAGCTTTCGTTCAGCGGTCTACAATGAGCAGTTCTTC	CASSFRSAVYNEQFF
TRBV5-1	few	NA	TRBJ2-7	TGCGCCAGCAGCTTGACCTCTACCCCGGACGAGCAGTACTTC	CASSLTSTPDEQYF
TRBV6-5	NA	NA	TRBJ1-3	TGTGCCAGCAGTCTAAGGGGATCTGGAAACACCATATATTTT	CASSLRGSGNTIYF
TRBV9	NA	NA	TRBJ2-3	TGTGCCAGCAGCCCCCGTGTACTAGAGACAGATACGCAGTATTTT	CASSPRVLETDTQYF
TRBV18	NA	TRBD1	TRBJ1-4	TGTGCCAGCTCGATAGGGGGCGTTAATGAAAAACTGTTTTTT	CASSIGGVNEKLFF
TRBV2	NA	NA	TRBJ2-6	TGTGCCAGCAGTGAAGGCGTTCGGGGGGCCAACGTCCTGACTTTC	CASSEGVRGANVLTF
TRBV2	NA	TRBD2	TRBJ2-5	TGTGCCAGCAGGAAGGGACTAGCGGGAGCTGAGCAGACCCAGTACTTC	CASRKGLAGAEQTQYF
TRBV27	NA	TRBD1	TRBJ2-7	TGTGCCAGCAGTTATAGCTCGGGACAGGGGGGCTACGAGCAGTACTTC	CASSYSSGQGGYEQYF
TRBV5-4	NA	TRBD1	TRBJ1-2	TGTGCCAGCAGCTCCGGGACAGCCTATGGCTACACCTTC	CASSSGTAYGYTF
TRBV7-9	NA	NA	TRBJ2-6	TGTGCCAGCAGCCGTTATGCTACTTCCAGCCCTGGGGGGGCCAACGTCCTGACTTTC	CASSRYATSSPGGANVLTF
TRBV5-6	few	NA	TRBJ1-1	TGTGCCAGCAGCTTGGACATTGAGTGGACTGAAGCTTTCTTT	CASSLDIEWTEAFF
TRBV5-1	NA	NA	TRBJ2-7	TGCGCCAGCAGCTTGGGACTAACTACCTACGAGCAGTACTTC	CASSLGLTTYEQYF
TRBV11-2	few	NA	TRBJ1-1	TGTGCCAGCAGCTTCCGATATGAAGCTTTCTTT	CASSFRYEAFF
TRBV27	NA	NA	TRBJ2-5	TGTGCCAGCAGTTCCTCCCGGATGAAGACCCAGTACTTC	CASSSSRMKTQYF
TRBV5-8	once	NA	TRBJ2-4	TGTGCCAGCAGCTTGGAGTGGGGCGACATTCAGTACTTC	CASSLEWGDIQYF
TRBV2	NA	NA	TRBJ2-7	TGTGCCAGCCTCTCGGGAAGCTCCTACGAGCAGTACTTC	CASLSGSSYEQYF
TRBV28	NA	NA	TRBJ1-2	TGTGCCAGCAGTTTAGGGACAAACTATGGCTACACCTTC	CASSLGTNYGYTF
TRBV2	NA	TRBD1	TRBJ1-5	TGTGCCAGCAGCGTCCCGGGACAGGGGGCTCAGCCCCAGCATTTT	CASSVPGQGAQPQHF
TRBV12-5	NA	TRBD2	TRBJ2-7	TGTGCTAGTGGTTTGGTACGCGACGGGAGGTCTTACTACGAGCAGTACTTC	CASGLVRDGRSYYEQYF
TRBV2	NA	NA	TRBJ2-5	TGTGCCAGCAGCCCCGGAGGGGAAGAGACCCAGTACTTC	CASSPGGEETQYF
TRBV6-4	few	NA	TRBJ2-2	TGTGCCAGCAGTGACTCTCGGTATCCCGGGGAGCTGTTTTTT	CASSDSRYPGELFF
TRBV5-1	NA	NA	TRBJ2-5	TGCGCCAGCAGCCCTAAAGGGACTCCCCAGGAGACCCAGTACTTC	CASSPKGTPQETQYF
TRBV7-9	NA	TRBD2	TRBJ2-5	TGTGCCAGCAGCTTAGCGGGGCTAGCGGGAACAGAGACCCAGTACTTC	CASSLAGLAGTETQYF
TRBV11-2	NA	NA	TRBJ1-5	TGTGCCAGCAGCTTAGGATGGAGTGGGAGCAATCAGCCCCAGCATTTT	CASSLGWSGSNQPQHF